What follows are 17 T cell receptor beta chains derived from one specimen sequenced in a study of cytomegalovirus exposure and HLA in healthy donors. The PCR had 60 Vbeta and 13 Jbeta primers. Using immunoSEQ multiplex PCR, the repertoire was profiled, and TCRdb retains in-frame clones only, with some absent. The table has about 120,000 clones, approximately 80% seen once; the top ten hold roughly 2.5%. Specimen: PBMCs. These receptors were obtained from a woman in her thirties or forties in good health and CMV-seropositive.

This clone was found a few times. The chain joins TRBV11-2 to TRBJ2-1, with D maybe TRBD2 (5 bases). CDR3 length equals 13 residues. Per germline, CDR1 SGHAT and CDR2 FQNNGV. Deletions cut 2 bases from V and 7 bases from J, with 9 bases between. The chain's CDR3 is CASSLNSVNEQFF. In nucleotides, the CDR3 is TGTGCCAGCAGCTTAAATAGCGTTAATGAGCAGTTCTTC.

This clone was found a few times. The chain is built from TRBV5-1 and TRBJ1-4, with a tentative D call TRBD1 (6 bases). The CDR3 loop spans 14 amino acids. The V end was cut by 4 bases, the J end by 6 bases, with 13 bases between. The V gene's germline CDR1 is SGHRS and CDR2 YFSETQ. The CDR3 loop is CASSTRGMDEKLFF. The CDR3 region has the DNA TGCGCCAGCAGCACCAGGGGTATGGATGAAAAACTGTTTTTT.

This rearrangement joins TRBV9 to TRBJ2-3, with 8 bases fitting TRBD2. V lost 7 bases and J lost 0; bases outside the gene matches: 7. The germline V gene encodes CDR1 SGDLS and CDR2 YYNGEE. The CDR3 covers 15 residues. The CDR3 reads CASSAGRVSTDTQYF. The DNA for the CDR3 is TGTGCCAGCTCTGCCGGGAGGGTAAGCACAGATACGCAGTATTTT.

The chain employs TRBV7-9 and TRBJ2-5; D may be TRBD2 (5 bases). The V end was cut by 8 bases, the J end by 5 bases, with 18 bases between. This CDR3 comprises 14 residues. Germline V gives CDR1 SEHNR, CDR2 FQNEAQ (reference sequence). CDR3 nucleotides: TGTGCCAGCGGGAGAGAGGGAGCGAGTGAGACCCAGTACTTC. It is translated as CASGREGASETQYF.

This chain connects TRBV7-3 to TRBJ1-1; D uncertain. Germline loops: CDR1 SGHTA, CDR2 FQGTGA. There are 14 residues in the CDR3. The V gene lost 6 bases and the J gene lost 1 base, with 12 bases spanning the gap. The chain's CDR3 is CASSRSPGNTEAFF. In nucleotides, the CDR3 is TGTGCCAGCAGTAGAAGCCCGGGGAACACTGAAGCTTTCTTT.

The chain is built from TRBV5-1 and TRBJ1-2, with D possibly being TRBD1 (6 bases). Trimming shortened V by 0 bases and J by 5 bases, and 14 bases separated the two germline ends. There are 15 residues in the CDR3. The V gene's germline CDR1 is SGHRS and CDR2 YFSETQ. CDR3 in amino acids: CASSLEQGAAYGYTF. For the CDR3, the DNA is TGCGCCAGCAGCTTGGAACAGGGAGCAGCTTATGGCTACACCTTC.

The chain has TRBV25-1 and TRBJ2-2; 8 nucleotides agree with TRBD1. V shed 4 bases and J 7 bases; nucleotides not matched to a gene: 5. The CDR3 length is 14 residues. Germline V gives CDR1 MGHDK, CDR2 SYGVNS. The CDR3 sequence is CASSVQGEVGELFF. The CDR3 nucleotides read TGTGCCAGCAGTGTACAGGGGGAGGTCGGGGAGCTGTTTTTT.

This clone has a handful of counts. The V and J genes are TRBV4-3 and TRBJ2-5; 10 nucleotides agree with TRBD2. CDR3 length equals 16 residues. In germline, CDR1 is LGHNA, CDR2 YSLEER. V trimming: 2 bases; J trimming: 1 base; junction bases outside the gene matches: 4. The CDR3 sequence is CASSQLAGESQETQYF. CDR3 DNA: TGCGCCAGCAGCCAACTAGCGGGAGAGAGCCAAGAGACCCAGTACTTC.

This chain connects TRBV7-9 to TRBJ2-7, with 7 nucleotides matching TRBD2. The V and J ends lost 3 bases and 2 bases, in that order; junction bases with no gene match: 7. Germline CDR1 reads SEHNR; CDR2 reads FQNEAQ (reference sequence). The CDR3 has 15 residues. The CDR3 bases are TGTGCCAGCAGCTTCGGCCGGGAGGCCCCCTACGAGCAGTACTTC. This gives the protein CASSFGREAPYEQYF.

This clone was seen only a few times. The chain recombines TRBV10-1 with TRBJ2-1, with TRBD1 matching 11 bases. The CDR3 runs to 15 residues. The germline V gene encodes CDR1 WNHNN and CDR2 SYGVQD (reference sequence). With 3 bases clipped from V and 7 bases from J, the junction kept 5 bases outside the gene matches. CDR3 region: CASSERTGGRNEQFF. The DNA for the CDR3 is TGCGCCAGCAGTGAAAGGACAGGGGGCAGGAATGAGCAGTTCTTC.

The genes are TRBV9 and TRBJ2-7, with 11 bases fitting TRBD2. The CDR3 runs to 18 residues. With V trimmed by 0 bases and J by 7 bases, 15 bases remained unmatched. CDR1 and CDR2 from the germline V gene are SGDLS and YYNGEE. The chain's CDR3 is CASSVGSRLAGGPGEQYF. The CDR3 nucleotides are TGTGCCAGCAGCGTAGGCTCTCGGCTAGCGGGAGGACCGGGGGAGCAGTACTTC.

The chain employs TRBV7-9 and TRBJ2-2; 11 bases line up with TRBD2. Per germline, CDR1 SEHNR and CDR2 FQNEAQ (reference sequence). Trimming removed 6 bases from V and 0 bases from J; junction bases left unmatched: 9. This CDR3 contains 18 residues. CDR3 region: CASRSPGLAATNTGELFF. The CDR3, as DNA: TGTGCCAGCAGGTCTCCGGGACTAGCGGCCACGAACACCGGGGAGCTGTTTTTT. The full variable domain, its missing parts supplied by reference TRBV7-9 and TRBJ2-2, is DTGVSQNPRHKITKRGQNVTFRCDPISEHNRLYWYRQTLGQGPEFLTYFQNEAQLEKSRLLSDRFSAERPKGSFSTLEIQRTEQGDSAMYLCASRSPGLAATNTGELFFGEGSRLTVL.

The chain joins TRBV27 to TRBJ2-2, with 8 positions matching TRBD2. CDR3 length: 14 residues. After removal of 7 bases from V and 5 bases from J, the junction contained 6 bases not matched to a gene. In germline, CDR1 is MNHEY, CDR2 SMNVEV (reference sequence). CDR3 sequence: CASTMAGGTGELFF. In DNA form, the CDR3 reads TGTGCCAGCACCATGGCGGGAGGAACCGGGGAGCTGTTTTTT.

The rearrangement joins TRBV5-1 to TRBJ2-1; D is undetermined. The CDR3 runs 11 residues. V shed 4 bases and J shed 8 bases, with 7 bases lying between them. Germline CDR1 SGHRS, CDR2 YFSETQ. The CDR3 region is CASSSRDEQFF. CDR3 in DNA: TGCGCCAGCAGCAGTCGGGATGAGCAGTTCTTC.

This CDR3 is CASSPWSSGDSGELFF. The CDR3 region has the DNA TGTGCCAGCAGCCCCTGGTCTAGCGGGGACAGCGGGGAGCTGTTTTTT. The chain is built from TRBV7-9 and TRBJ2-2; TRBD2 matches at 9 bases. Germline values: CDR1 SEHNR, CDR2 FQNEAQ (reference sequence). J was trimmed by 7 bases and V by 5 bases; bases with no gene match: 11. This CDR3 region has 16 residues.

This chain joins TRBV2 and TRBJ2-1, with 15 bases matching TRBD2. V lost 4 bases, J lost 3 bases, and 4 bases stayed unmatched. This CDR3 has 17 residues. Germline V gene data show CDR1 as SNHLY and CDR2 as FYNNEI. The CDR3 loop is CASSGRTSGRDYNEQFF. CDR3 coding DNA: TGTGCCAGCAGTGGAAGGACTAGCGGGAGGGACTACAATGAGCAGTTCTTC.

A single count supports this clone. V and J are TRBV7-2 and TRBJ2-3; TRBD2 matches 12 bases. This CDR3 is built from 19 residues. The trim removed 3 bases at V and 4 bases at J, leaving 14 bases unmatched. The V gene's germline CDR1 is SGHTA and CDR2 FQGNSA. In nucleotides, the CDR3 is TGTGCCAGCAGCTTGAAAAACTATCGACTAGCGGGAGTGGCAGATACGCAGTATTTT. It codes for CASSLKNYRLAGVADTQYF.